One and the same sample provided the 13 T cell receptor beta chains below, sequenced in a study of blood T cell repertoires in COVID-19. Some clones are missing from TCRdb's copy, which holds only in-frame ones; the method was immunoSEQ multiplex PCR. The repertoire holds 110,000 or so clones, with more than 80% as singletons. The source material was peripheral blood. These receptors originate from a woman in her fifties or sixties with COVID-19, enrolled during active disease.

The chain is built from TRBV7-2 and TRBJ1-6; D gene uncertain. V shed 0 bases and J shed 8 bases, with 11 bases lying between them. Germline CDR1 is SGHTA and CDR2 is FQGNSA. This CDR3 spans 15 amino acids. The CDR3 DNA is TGTGCCAGCAGCTTAGCCCAGGATACGTATTCACCCCTCCACTTT. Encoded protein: CASSLAQDTYSPLHF.

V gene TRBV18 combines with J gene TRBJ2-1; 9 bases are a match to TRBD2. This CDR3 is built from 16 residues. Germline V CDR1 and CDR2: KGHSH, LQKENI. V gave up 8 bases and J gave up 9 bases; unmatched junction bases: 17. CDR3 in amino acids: CASTSSAGGPGSEQFF. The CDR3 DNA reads TGTGCCAGCACCAGTTCGGCGGGGGGGCCGGGCAGTGAGCAGTTCTTC.

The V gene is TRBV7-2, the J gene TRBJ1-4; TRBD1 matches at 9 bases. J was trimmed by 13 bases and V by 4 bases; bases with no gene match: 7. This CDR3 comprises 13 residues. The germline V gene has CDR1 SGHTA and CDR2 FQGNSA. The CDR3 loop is CASSSQGQGALFF. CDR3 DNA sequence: TGTGCCAGCAGCTCGCAGGGACAGGGCGCACTGTTTTTT.

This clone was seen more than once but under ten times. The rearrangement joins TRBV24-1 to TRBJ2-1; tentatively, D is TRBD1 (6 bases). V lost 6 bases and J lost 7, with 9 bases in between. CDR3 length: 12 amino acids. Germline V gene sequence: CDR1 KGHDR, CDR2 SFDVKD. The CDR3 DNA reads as TGTGCCACCAGTCTAAGGGGGAATGAGCAGTTCTTC. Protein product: CATSLRGNEQFF.

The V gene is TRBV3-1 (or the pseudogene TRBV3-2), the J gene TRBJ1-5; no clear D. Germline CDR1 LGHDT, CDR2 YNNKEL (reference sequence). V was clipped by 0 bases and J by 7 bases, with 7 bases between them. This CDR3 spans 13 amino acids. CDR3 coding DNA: TGTGCCAGCAGCCAAGACTTGCAGCAGCCCCAGCATTTT. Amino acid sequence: CASSQDLQQPQHF.

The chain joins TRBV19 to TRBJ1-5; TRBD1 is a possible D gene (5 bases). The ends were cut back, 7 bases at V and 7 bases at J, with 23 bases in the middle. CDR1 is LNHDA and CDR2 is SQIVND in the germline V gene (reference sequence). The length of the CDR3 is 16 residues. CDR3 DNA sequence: TGTGCCAGTACCCAGATAGGCAGGGAAAGTCTACAGCCCCAGCATTTT. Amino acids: CASTQIGRESLQPQHF.

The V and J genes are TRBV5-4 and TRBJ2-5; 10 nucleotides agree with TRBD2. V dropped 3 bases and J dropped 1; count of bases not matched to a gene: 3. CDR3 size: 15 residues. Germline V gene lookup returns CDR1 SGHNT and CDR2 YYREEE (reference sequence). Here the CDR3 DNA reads TGTGCCAGCAGCTCGGGACTAGCGATCCAAGAGACCCAGTACTTC. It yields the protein CASSSGLAIQETQYF.

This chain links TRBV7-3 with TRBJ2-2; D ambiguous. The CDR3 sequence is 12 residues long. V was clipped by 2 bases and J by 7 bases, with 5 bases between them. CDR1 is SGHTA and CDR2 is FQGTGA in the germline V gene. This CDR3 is CASSLADGELFF. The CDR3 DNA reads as TGTGCCAGCAGCTTAGCGGACGGGGAGCTGTTTTTT.

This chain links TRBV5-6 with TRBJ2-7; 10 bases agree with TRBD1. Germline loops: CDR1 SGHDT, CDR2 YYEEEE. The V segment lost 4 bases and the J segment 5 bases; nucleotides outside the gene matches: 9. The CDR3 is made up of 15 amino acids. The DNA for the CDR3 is TGTGCCAGCAGCCCGGGACAGGGGATCCTCAACGAGCAGTACTTC. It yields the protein CASSPGQGILNEQYF.

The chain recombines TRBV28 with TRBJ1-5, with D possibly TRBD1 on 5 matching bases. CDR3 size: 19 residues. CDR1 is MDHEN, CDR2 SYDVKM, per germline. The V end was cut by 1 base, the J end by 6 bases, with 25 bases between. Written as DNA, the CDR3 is TGTGCCAGCAGTTTATCACCAGGGTTCGGGTCTGTTTTAGGTCAGCCCCAGCATTTT. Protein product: CASSLSPGFGSVLGQPQHF. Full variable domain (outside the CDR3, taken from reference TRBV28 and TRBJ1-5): DVKVTQSSRYLVKRTGEKVFLECVQDMDHENMFWYRQDPGLGLRLIYFSYDVKMKEKGDIPEGYSVSREKKERFSLILESASTNQTSMYLCASSLSPGFGSVLGQPQHFGDGTRLSIL.

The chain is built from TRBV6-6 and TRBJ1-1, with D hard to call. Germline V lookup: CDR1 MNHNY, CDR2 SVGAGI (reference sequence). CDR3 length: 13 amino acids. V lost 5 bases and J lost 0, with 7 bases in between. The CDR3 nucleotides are TGTGCCAGCAGTACCACAGTGAACACTGAAGCTTTCTTT. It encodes CASSTTVNTEAFF.

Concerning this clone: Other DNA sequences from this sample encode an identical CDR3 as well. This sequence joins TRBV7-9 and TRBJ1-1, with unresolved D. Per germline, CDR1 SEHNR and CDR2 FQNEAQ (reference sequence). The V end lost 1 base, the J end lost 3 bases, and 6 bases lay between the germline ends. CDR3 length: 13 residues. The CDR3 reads CASSLVSDTEAFF. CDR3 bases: TGTGCCAGCAGCTTAGTTAGCGACACTGAAGCTTTCTTT.

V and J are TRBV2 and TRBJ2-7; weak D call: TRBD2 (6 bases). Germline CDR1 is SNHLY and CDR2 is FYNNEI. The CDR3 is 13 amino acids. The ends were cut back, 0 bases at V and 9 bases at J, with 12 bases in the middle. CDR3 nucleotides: TGTGCCAGCAGTGAAGCGTTTGGCGGGGTGCAGTACTTC. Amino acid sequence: CASSEAFGGVQYF.